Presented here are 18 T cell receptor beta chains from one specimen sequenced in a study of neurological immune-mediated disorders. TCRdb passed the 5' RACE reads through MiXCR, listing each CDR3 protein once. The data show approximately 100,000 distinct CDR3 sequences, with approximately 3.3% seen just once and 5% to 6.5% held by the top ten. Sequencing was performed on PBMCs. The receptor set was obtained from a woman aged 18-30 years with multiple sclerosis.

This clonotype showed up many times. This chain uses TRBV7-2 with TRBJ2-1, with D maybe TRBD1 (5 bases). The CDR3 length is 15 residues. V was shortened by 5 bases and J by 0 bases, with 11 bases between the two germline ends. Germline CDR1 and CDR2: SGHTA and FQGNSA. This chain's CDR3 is CASSVQGTSYNEQFF. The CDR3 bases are TGTGCCAGCAGCGTCCAGGGTACCTCCTACAATGAGCAGTTCTTC. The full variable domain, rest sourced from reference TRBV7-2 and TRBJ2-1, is GAGVSQSPSNKVTEKGKDVELRCDPISGHTALYWYRQSLGQGLEFLIYFQGNSAPDKSGLPSDRFSAERTGGSVSTLTIQRTQQEDSAVYLCASSVQGTSYNEQFFGPGTRLTVL.

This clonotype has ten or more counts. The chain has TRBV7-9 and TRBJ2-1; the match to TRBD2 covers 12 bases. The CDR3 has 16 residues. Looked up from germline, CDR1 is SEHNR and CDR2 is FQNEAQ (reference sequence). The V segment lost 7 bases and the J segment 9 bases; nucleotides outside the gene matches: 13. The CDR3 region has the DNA TGTGCCAGCAACGACCTGGGACTAGCGGGCCGGGGTGAGCAGTTCTTC. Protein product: CASNDLGLAGRGEQFF.

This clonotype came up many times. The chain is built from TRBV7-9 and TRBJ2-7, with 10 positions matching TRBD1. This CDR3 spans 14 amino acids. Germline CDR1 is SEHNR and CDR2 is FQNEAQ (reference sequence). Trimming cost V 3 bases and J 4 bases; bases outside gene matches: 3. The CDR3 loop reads CASSFPGQGYEQYF. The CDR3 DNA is TGTGCCAGCAGCTTCCCGGGACAGGGGTACGAGCAGTACTTC. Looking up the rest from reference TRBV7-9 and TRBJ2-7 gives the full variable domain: DTGVSQNPRHKITKRGQNVTFRCDPISEHNRLYWYRQTLGQGPEFLTYFQNEAQLEKSRLLSDRFSAERPKGSFSTLEIQRTEQGDSAMYLCASSFPGQGYEQYFGPGTRLTVT.

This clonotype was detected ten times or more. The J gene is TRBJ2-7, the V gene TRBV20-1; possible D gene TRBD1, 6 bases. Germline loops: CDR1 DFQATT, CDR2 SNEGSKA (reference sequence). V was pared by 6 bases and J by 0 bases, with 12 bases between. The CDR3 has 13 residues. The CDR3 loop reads CSANRGGSYEQYF. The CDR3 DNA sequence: TGCAGTGCAAACCGAGGGGGCTCCTACGAGCAGTACTTC.

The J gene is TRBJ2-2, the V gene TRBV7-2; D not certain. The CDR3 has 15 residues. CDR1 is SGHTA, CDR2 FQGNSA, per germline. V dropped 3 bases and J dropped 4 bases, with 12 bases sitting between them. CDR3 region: CASSLTVTTTGELFF. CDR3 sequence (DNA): TGTGCCAGCAGCTTGACCGTGACCACCACCGGGGAGCTGTTTTTT. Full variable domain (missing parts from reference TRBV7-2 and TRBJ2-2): GAGVSQSPSNKVTEKGKDVELRCDPISGHTALYWYRQSLGQGLEFLIYFQGNSAPDKSGLPSDRFSAERTGGSVSTLTIQRTQQEDSAVYLCASSLTVTTTGELFFGEGSRLTVL.

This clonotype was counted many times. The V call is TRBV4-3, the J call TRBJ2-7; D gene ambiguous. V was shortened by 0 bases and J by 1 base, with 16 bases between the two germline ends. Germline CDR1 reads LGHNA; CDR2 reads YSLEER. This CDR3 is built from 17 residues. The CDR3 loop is CASSQEEYLGRSYEQYF. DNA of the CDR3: TGCGCCAGCAGCCAAGAAGAGTACCTGGGAAGGTCCTACGAGCAGTACTTC.

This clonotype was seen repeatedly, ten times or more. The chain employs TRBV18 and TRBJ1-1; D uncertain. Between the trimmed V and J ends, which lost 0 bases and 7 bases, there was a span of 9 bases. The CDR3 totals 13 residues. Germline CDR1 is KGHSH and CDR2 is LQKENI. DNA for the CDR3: TGTGCCAGCTCACCACCGGCAGACCTTGAAGCTTTCTTT. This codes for CASSPPADLEAFF.

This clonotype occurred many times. The CDR3 nucleotides read TGCAGTGCCACCATAGCGGGAGCTTTCACCGGGGAGCTGTTTTTT. This codes for CSATIAGAFTGELFF. The J gene is TRBJ2-2, the V gene TRBV20-1; 9 bases match TRBD2. CDR1 and CDR2 from the germline V gene are DFQATT and SNEGSKA (reference sequence). The trim removed 6 bases at V and 4 bases at J, leaving 9 bases unmatched. The CDR3 is 15 amino acids.

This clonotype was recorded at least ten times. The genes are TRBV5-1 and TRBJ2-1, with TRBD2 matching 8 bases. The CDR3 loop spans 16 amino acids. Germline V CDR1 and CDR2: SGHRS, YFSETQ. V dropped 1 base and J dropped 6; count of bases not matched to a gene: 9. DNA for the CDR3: TGCGCCAGCAGCTTGTTGATCGCGGGGGGCTCCAATGAGCAGTTCTTC. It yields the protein CASSLLIAGGSNEQFF.

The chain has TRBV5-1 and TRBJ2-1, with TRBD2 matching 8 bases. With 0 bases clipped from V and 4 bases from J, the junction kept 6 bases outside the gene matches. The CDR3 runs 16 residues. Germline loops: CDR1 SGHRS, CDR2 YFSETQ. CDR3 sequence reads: CASSLDPAGVYNEQFF. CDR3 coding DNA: TGCGCCAGCAGCTTGGATCCAGCGGGGGTGTACAATGAGCAGTTCTTC.

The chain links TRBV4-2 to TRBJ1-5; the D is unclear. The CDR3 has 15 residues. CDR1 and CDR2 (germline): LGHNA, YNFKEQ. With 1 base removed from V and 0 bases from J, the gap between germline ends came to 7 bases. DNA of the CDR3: TGTGCCAGCAGCCAAGTTCAGAATAGCAATCAGCCCCAGCATTTT. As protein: CASSQVQNSNQPQHF.

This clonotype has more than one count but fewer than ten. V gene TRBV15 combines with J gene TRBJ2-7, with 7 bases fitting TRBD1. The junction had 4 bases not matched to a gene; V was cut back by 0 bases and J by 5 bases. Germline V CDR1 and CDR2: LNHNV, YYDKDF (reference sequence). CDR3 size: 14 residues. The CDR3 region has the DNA TGTGCCACCAGCAGAGATTTAGGGGGCGACGAGCAGTACTTC. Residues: CATSRDLGGDEQYF.

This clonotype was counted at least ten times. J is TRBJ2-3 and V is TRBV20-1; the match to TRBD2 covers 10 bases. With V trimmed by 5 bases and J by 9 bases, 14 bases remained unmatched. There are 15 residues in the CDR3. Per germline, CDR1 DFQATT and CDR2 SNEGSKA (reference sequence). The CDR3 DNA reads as TGCAGTGCTCCCCCCGGGACTAGCGATAGAAGAACGCAGTATTTT. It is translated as CSAPPGTSDRRTQYF.

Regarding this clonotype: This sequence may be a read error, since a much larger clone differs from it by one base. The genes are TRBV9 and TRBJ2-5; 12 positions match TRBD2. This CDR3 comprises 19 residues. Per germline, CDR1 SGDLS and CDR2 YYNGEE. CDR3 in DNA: TGTGCCAGCAGCATCTCCCTTGGGGCTAGCGGGGGGGCCGGAGAGAACCAGTACTTC. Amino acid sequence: CASSISLGASGGAGENQYF. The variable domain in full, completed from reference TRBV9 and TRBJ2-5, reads DSGVTQTPKHLITATGQRVTLRCSPRSGDLSVYWYQQSLDQGLQFLIQYYNGEERAKGNILERFSAQQFPDLHSELNLSSLELGDSALYFCASSISLGASGGAGENQYFGPGTRLLVL.

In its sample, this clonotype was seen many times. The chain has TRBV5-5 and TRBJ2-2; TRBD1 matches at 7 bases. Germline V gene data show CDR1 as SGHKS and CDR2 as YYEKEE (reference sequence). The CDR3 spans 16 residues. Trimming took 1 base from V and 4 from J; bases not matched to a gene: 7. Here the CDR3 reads CASSLLQGMSTGELFF. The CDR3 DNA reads TGTGCCAGCAGCTTGTTACAGGGGATGAGCACCGGGGAGCTGTTTTTT.

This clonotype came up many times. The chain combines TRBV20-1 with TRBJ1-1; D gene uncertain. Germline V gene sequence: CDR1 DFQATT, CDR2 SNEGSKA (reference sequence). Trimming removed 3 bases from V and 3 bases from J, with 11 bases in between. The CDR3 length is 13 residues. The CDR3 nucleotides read TGCAGTGCTAGGTACAGTCGCCACACTGAAGCTTTCTTT. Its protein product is CSARYSRHTEAFF.

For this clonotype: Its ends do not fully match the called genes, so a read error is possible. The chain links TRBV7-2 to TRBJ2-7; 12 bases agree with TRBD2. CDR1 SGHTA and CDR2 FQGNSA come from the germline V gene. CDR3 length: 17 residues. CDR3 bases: TGTGCCAGCAGCTTAGTACTAGCGGGAGGTCGGTCCTTCGAGCAGTACTTC. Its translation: CASSLVLAGGRSFEQYF.

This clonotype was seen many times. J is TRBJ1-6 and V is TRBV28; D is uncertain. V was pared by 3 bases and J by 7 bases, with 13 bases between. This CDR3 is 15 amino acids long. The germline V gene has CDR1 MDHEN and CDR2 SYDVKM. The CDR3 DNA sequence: TGTGCCAGCAGTTTTAGTCTCCCTGGAAATTCACCCCTCCACTTT. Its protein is CASSFSLPGNSPLHF.